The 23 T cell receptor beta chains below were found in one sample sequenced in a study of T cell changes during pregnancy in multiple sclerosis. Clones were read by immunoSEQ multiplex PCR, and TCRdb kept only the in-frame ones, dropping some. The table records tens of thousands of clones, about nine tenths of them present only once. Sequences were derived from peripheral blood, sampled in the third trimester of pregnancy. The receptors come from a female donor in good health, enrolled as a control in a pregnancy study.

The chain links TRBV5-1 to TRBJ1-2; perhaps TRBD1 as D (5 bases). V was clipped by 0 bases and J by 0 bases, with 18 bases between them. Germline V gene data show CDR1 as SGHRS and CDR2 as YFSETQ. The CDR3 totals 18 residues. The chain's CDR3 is CASSLGQPGLLTNYGYTF. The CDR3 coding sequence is TGCGCCAGCAGCTTGGGACAGCCGGGACTATTAACTAACTATGGCTACACCTTC.

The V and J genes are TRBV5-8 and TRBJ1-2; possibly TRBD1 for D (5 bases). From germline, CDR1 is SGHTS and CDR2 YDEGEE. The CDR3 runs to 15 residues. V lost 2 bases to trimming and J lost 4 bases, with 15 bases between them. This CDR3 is CASSFGTDTLYGYTF. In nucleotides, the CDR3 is TGTGCCAGCAGCTTCGGGACTGATACTCTCTATGGCTACACCTTC.

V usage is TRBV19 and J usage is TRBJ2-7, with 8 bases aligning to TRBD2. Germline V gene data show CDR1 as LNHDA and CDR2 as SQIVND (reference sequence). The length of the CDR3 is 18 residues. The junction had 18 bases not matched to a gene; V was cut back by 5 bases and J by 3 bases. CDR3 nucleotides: TGTGCCAGTAGTCAGGTCGGTGTCGGCGGGGGGTCTATCTACGAGCAGTACTTC. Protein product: CASSQVGVGGGSIYEQYF.

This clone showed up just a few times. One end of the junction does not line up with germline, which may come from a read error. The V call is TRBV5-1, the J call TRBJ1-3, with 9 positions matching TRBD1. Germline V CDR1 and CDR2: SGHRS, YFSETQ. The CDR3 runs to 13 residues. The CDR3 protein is CASSLRLSGQGDF. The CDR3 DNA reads TGCGCCAGCAGCTTGCGCCTATCGGGACAGGGTGATTTT.

This CDR3 is CSVVRGDRTGELFF. The CDR3 DNA sequence: TGCAGCGTTGTTCGAGGGGACAGGACCGGGGAGCTGTTTTTT. The V and J genes are TRBV29-1 and TRBJ2-2; 8 nucleotides agree with TRBD1. After removal of 4 bases from V and 5 bases from J, the junction contained 6 bases not matched to a gene. The CDR3 has 14 residues. Germline CDR1 is SQVTM and CDR2 is ANQGSEA.

The CDR3 loop reads CASSLSGSFNNEQFF. The DNA for the CDR3 is TGTGCCAGCAGCCTTAGCGGGAGCTTCAACAATGAGCAGTTCTTC. The chain has TRBV28 and TRBJ2-1; 9 nucleotides agree with TRBD2. The germline V gene has CDR1 MDHEN and CDR2 SYDVKM. After removal of 6 bases from V and 5 bases from J, the junction contained 8 bases not matched to a gene. The CDR3 consists of 15 residues.

In DNA form, the CDR3 reads TGTGCCAGCAGCGTAGGTCAGGGTTCGACCTACGAGCAGTACTTC. It specifies CASSVGQGSTYEQYF. The rearrangement uses TRBV9 and TRBJ2-7; weak D call: TRBD1 (5 bases). The V end lost 0 bases, the J end lost 2 bases, and 12 bases lay between the germline ends. CDR1 and CDR2 (germline): SGDLS, YYNGEE. This CDR3 spans 15 amino acids.

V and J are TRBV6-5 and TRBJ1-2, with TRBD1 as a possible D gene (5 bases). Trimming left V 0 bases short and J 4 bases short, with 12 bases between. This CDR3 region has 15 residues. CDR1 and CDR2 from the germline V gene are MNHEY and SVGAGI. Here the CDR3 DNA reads TGTGCCAGCAGTTACTCACCGATTGACAGCTATGGCTACACCTTC. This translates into CASSYSPIDSYGYTF.

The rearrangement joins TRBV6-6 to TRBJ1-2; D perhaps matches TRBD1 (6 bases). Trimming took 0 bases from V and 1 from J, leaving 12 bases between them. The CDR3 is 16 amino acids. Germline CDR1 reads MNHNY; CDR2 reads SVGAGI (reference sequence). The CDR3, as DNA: TGTGCCAGCAGTTACTCTGAGACAGGCGTTAACTATGGCTACACCTTC. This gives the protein CASSYSETGVNYGYTF.

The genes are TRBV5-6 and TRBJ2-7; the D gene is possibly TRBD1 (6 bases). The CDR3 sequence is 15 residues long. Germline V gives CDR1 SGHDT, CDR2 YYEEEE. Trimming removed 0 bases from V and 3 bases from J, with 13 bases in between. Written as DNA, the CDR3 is TGTGCCAGCAGCTTGGTGGGCTCAGGGGACTACGAGCAGTACTTC. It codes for CASSLVGSGDYEQYF.

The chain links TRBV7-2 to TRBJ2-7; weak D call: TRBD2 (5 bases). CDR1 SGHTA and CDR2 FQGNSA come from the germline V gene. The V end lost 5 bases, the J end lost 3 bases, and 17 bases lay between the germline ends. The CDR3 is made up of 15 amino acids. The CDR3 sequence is CASSPRGSIYYEQYF. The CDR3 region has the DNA TGTGCCAGCAGCCCTCGGGGTAGCATTTACTACGAGCAGTACTTC.

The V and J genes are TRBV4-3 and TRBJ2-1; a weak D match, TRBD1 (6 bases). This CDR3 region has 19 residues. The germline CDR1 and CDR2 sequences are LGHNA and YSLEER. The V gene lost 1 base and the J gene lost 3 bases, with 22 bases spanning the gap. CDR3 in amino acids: CASSQGGRGGALYYNEQFF. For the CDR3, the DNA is TGCGCCAGCAGCCAAGGTGGTCGAGGGGGAGCTCTATACTACAATGAGCAGTTCTTC.

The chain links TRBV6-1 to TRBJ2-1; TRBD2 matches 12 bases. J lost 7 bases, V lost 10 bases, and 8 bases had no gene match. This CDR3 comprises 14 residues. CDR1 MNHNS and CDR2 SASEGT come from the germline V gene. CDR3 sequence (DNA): TGTGCCACCAGGCCTAGCGGGAGGGGGAATGAGCAGTTCTTC. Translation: CATRPSGRGNEQFF.

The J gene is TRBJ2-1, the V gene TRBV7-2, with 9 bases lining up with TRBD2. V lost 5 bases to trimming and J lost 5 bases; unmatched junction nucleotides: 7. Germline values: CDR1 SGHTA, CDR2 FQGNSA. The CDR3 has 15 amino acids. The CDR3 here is CASSPPTSGNNEQFF. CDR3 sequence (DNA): TGTGCCAGCAGCCCACCGACTAGCGGAAACAATGAGCAGTTCTTC.

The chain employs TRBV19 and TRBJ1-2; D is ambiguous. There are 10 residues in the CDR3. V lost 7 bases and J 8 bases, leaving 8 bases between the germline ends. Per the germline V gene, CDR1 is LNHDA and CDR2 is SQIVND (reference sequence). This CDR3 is CASKGEGYTF. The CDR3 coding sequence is TGTGCCAGTAAAGGAGAGGGCTACACCTTC.

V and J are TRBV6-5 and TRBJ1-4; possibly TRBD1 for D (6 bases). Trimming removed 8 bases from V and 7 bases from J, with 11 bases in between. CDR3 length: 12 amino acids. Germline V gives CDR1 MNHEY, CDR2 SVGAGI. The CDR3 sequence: CASRRGVEKLFF. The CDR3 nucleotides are TGTGCCAGCCGCAGGGGTGTTGAAAAACTGTTTTTT.

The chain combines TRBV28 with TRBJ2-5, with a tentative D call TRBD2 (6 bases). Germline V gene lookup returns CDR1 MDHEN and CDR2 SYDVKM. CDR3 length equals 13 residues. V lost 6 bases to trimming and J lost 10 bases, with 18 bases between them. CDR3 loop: CASSLTQGEDQYF. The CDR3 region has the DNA TGTGCCAGCAGCTTAACACAAGGGGAGGACCAGTACTTC.

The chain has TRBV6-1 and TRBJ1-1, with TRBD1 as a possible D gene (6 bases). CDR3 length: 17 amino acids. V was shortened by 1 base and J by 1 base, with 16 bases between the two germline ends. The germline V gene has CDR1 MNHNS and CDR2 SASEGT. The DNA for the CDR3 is TGTGCCAGCAGTGAAGGAGTCCCAGGGGAGGGGAACACTGAAGCTTTCTTT. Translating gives CASSEGVPGEGNTEAFF.

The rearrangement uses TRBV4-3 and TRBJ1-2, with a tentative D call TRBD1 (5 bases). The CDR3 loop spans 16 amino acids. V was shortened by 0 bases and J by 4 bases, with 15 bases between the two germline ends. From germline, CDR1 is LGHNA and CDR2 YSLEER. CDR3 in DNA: TGCGCCAGCAGCCAAGATTCCTCCCCGGGGGTCTATGGCTACACCTTC. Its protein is CASSQDSSPGVYGYTF.

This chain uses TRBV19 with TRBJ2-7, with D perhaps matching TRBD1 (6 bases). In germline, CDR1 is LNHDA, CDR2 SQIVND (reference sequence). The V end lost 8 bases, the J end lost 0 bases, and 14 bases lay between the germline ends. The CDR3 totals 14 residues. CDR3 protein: CASGGHSDSYEQYF. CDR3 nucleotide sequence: TGTGCCAGTGGGGGACACTCCGACTCCTACGAGCAGTACTTC.

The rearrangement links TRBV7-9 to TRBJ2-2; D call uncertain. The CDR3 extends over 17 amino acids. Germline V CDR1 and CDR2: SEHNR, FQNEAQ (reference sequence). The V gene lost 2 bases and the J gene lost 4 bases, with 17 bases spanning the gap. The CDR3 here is CASSLLLVGSSTGELFF. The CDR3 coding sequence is TGTGCCAGCAGCTTACTCCTGGTGGGCAGTAGCACCGGGGAGCTGTTTTTT.

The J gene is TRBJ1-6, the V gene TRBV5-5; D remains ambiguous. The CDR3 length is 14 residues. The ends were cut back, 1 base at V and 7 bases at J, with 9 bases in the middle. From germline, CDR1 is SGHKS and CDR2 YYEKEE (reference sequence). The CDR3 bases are TGTGCCAGCAGCTTGATGCAGACAAATTCACCCCTCCACTTT. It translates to CASSLMQTNSPLHF.

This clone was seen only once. The CDR3 DNA follows: TGTGCCATCAGTGATGGTAGCGGCAACTACAATGAGCAGTTCTTC. Amino acid sequence: CAISDGSGNYNEQFF. The chain uses TRBV10-3 and TRBJ2-1, with D perhaps TRBD2 (6 bases). The length of the CDR3 is 15 residues. Germline values: CDR1 ENHRY, CDR2 SYGVKD. V lost 3 bases to trimming and J lost 3 bases, with 12 bases between them.